The 15 T cell receptor beta chains given below trace back to one sample, sequenced in a study of blood T cells in healthy people across ages. With a J-beta primer mix and a sample-barcoded 5' primer, a second PCR ran roughly 7 to 11 cycles. In TCRdb, the 5' RACE reads were re-called with MiXCR into one record per CDR3 protein. This sample has 780,000 or so distinct CDR3 sequences, with around three fifths found just once. Sequencing was performed on blood. All receptors come from a man in his forties or fifties in good health.

The rearrangement links TRBV3-1 to TRBJ2-1; D gene ambiguous. The CDR3 length is 15 residues. The germline V gene encodes CDR1 LGHDT and CDR2 YNNKEL (reference sequence). The germline V and J ends were trimmed by 4 bases and 1 base, with 11 bases remaining between them. CDR3 loop: CASSLDIRSYNEQFF. The CDR3 nucleotides read TGTGCCAGCAGCCTAGATATTAGGTCCTACAATGAGCAGTTCTTC.

This clonotype has only a few counts. This chain joins TRBV7-8 and TRBJ2-7; the D gene is possibly TRBD2 (6 bases). This CDR3 has 15 residues. The germline V gene encodes CDR1 SGHVS and CDR2 FQNEAQ. V was pared by 5 bases and J by 3 bases, with 17 bases between. The CDR3 spells CASSDYRDSFYEQYF. The CDR3 coding sequence is TGTGCCAGCAGCGATTACCGGGACTCCTTCTACGAGCAGTACTTC.

The V gene is TRBV7-2, the J gene TRBJ2-7; 10 positions agree with TRBD2. J lost 3 bases, V lost 6 bases, and 5 bases had no gene match. Germline lookup yields CDR1 SGHTA and CDR2 FQGNSA. The CDR3 spans 14 residues. The CDR3: CASRLLAGNYEQYF. CDR3 bases: TGTGCCAGCAGGTTACTAGCGGGGAACTACGAGCAGTACTTC. The full variable domain, its missing parts supplied by reference TRBV7-2 and TRBJ2-7, is GAGVSQSPSNKVTEKGKDVELRCDPISGHTALYWYRQSLGQGLEFLIYFQGNSAPDKSGLPSDRFSAERTGGSVSTLTIQRTQQEDSAVYLCASRLLAGNYEQYFGPGTRLTVT.

CDR3 sequence (DNA): TGTGCCAGCAGCCCCCTGGCAAGGGACAACACCGGGGAGCTGTTTTTT. It translates to CASSPLARDNTGELFF. The V call is TRBV3-1, the J call TRBJ2-2; D possibly uses TRBD1 or TRBD2 (5 bases each). This CDR3 region has 16 residues. Trimming removed 4 bases from V and 2 bases from J, with 14 bases in between. Germline values: CDR1 LGHDT, CDR2 YNNKEL (reference sequence).

This clonotype was picked up a small number of times. V gene TRBV29-1 combines with J gene TRBJ1-5; D uncertain. Germline CDR1 reads SQVTM; CDR2 reads ANQGSEA. Trimming stripped 4 bases from V and 0 bases from J, with 7 bases between. This CDR3 is built from 13 residues. The CDR3 sequence: CSVGSYSNQPQHF. The DNA for the CDR3 is TGCAGCGTTGGCAGTTATAGCAATCAGCCCCAGCATTTT.

The table lists this clonotype with a few counts. This chain links TRBV9 with TRBJ2-3; the match to TRBD2 covers 10 bases. Germline V gene data show CDR1 as SGDLS and CDR2 as YYNGEE. The CDR3 sequence is 16 residues long. V trimming: 0 bases; J trimming: 0 bases; junction bases outside the gene matches: 1. The CDR3 spells CASSVETSGSTDTQYF. Written as DNA, the CDR3 is TGTGCCAGCAGCGTAGAGACTAGCGGGAGCACAGATACGCAGTATTTT.

To note about this clonotype: One end of the junction does not line up with germline, which may come from a read error. V and J are TRBV9 and TRBJ1-2; D remains ambiguous. Germline assignment: CDR1 SGDLS and CDR2 YYNGEE. The CDR3 is 15 residues long. The CDR3 sequence is CTSSVALKDPYGYTF. The CDR3 DNA reads as TGTACCAGCAGCGTAGCTTTGAAGGACCCCTATGGCTACACCTTC.

The CDR3 sequence is CASLGGSPSYEQYF. The CDR3 DNA reads as TGTGCCAGCCTCGGAGGCTCTCCCTCCTACGAGCAGTACTTC. The chain recombines TRBV6-2 or TRBV6-3 with TRBJ2-7, with a tentative D call TRBD2 (5 bases). CDR3 length: 14 residues. V was shortened by 8 bases and J by 0 bases, with 14 bases between the two germline ends. Germline loops: CDR1 MNHEY, CDR2 SVGEGT.

This chain joins TRBV14 and TRBJ2-6; no clear D. The CDR3 is made up of 16 amino acids. The germline CDR1 and CDR2 sequences are SGHDN and FVKESK. Trimming took off 4 bases at V and 1 base at J, with 11 bases between the two ends. The CDR3 bases are TGTGCCAGCAGCCCCAAGTTCAGGTCTGGGGCCAACGTCCTGACTTTC. Its protein is CASSPKFRSGANVLTF.

This chain connects TRBV5-1 to TRBJ2-5; no clear D gene. The germline V and J ends were trimmed by 0 bases and 2 bases, with 11 bases remaining between them. The CDR3 spans 15 residues. Germline assignment: CDR1 SGHRS and CDR2 YFSETQ. As DNA, the CDR3 is TGCGCCAGCAGCTTGGACGTGGGTCTGCAAGAGACCCAGTACTTC. It codes for CASSLDVGLQETQYF.

The V gene is TRBV3-1, the J gene TRBJ2-7; 10 bases align to TRBD1. This CDR3 spans 14 amino acids. Germline V gene data show CDR1 as LGHDT and CDR2 as YNNKEL (reference sequence). Losses at the gene ends were 1 base for V and 6 bases for J; bases not matched to a gene: 3. As DNA, the CDR3 is TGTGCCAGCAGCCAAGGAGGGACAGGGGTCGAGCAGTACTTC. Translated: CASSQGGTGVEQYF.

The chain couples TRBV12-3 or TRBV12-4 to TRBJ2-1; D ambiguous. The CDR3 extends over 15 amino acids. V was pared by 5 bases and J by 9 bases, with 20 bases between. The CDR3 is CASSPRVGKESEQFF. DNA for the CDR3: TGTGCCAGCAGTCCCCGGGTAGGGAAGGAGAGTGAGCAGTTCTTC.

The J gene is TRBJ2-3, the V gene TRBV25-1, with D perhaps TRBD1 (5 bases). The CDR3 consists of 12 residues. The germline gives CDR1 MGHDK, CDR2 SYGVNS. V lost 8 bases, J lost 13 bases, and 19 bases lay in between. The CDR3 nucleotides are TGTGCCAGCCTAGGGGATTTAGATCGAGAGTATTTT. It yields the protein CASLGDLDREYF.

This clonotype appeared a few times. This chain links TRBV20-1 with TRBJ2-5, with TRBD2 as a possible D gene (6 bases). V was cut by 8 bases and J by 5 bases, with 15 bases left in between. The CDR3 has 12 residues. CDR1 is DFQATT, CDR2 SNEGSKA, per germline (reference sequence). CDR3: CSSRLDGETQYF. The DNA of the CDR3 is TGCAGTTCCAGACTAGATGGGGAGACCCAGTACTTC.

The chain couples TRBV7-9 to TRBJ2-7, with a tentative D call TRBD2 (5 bases). The CDR3 consists of 15 residues. Germline CDR1 is SEHNR and CDR2 is FQNEAQ (reference sequence). Trimming cost V 2 bases and J 2 bases, with 13 bases left between them. The CDR3 region is CASSLTGINTYEQYF. For the CDR3, the DNA is TGTGCCAGCAGCTTAACGGGGATTAATACCTACGAGCAGTACTTC.